The following is a T cell receptor beta chain sequence with its context. How the authors handled the data: Nucleated cell counts were estimated from reference gene primer amplification. Method: immunoSEQ multiplex PCR; TCRdb's copy keeps in-frame clones and lacks some. The V and J calls and clone size are taken from that table; D and trimming were inferred from the DNA. The sample yields 65,000 to 85,000 clones, around 89% seen once. This sample was taken from a study of blood T cell repertoires in COVID-19. CDR1 is SGHTA and CDR2 is FQGNSA in the germline V gene. Trimming took off 4 bases at V and 7 bases at J, with 13 bases between the two ends. The CDR3 extends over 13 amino acids.

The chain joins TRBV7-2 to TRBJ1-2; tentatively, D is TRBD1 (5 bases). The receptor was derived from a human donor in a cohort sampled during active COVID-19. Sequenced input: peripheral blood. The CDR3 nucleotides read TGTGCCAGCAGCTCTAACCAGGGCCGTGGCTACACCTTC. Amino acid sequence: CASSSNQGRGYTF.